This is a list of T cell receptor beta chains from one sample in a study of beta chain features in type 1 diabetes. Produced via immunoSEQ multiplex PCR; TCRdb's table is partial and in-frame only. The sample yields some 70,000 clones, nearly 50% seen once. Specimen: central memory CD4+ T cells from blood. The source is a man aged 30-40 years with type 1 diabetes. Both conserved end residues are part of each CDR3. Fields, in order: clone size, D gene, J gene, V gene, CDR3 protein, CDR3 DNA. A D gene is named only where the DNA matches it firmly. Clone size, where shown, is once, few, many, or a class for clones that have expanded.

abundance: few; d_gene: TRBD2; j_gene: TRBJ2-5; v_gene: TRBV29-1; CDR3aa: CSVEESSGMRQETQYF; CDR3nt: TGCAGCGTTGAAGAAAGTAGCGGGATGAGACAAGAGACCCAGTACTTC
abundance: -; d_gene: TRBD2; j_gene: TRBJ2-5; v_gene: TRBV9; CDR3aa: CASSGTSGTPLGETQYF; CDR3nt: TGTGCCAGCAGCGGGACTAGCGGGACACCTTTGGGGGAGACCCAGTACTTC
abundance: -; d_gene: -; j_gene: TRBJ2-7; v_gene: TRBV6-1; CDR3aa: CASTLSYEQYF; CDR3nt: TGTGCCAGCACTCTCTCCTACGAGCAGTACTTC
abundance: -; d_gene: -; j_gene: TRBJ2-1; v_gene: TRBV5-1; CDR3aa: CASSPGTYNEQFF; CDR3nt: TGCGCCAGCAGCCCGGGGACCTACAATGAGCAGTTCTTC
abundance: few; d_gene: TRBD1; j_gene: TRBJ1-1; v_gene: TRBV19; CDR3aa: CASTTDRGGWTEAFF; CDR3nt: TGTGCCAGTACCACCGACAGGGGAGGATGGACTGAAGCTTTCTTT
abundance: -; d_gene: -; j_gene: TRBJ1-1; v_gene: TRBV6-1; CDR3aa: CASILREITEAFF; CDR3nt: TGTGCCAGCATTCTCCGGGAGATCACTGAAGCTTTCTTT
abundance: -; d_gene: -; j_gene: TRBJ1-4; v_gene: TRBV7-9; CDR3aa: CASSLAGGNEKLFF; CDR3nt: TGTGCCAGCAGCTTAGCAGGGGGTAATGAAAAACTGTTTTTT
abundance: -; d_gene: -; j_gene: TRBJ2-1; v_gene: TRBV20-1; CDR3aa: CSARLDNEQFF; CDR3nt: TGCAGTGCCAGACTCGACAATGAGCAGTTCTTC
abundance: -; d_gene: -; j_gene: TRBJ2-7; v_gene: TRBV11-1; CDR3aa: CASSPAGMVEQYF; CDR3nt: TGTGCCAGCAGCCCAGCAGGGATGGTCGAGCAGTACTTC
abundance: -; d_gene: TRBD1; j_gene: TRBJ1-5; v_gene: TRBV19; CDR3aa: CATLEGGGGSNQPQHF; CDR3nt: TGTGCCACCCTTGAAGGAGGGGGCGGGAGCAATCAGCCCCAGCATTTT
abundance: -; d_gene: TRBD2; j_gene: TRBJ2-1; v_gene: TRBV7-8; CDR3aa: CASSSGLAGVDEQFF; CDR3nt: TGTGCCAGCAGCTCCGGACTAGCGGGGGTCGATGAGCAGTTCTTC
abundance: -; d_gene: -; j_gene: TRBJ2-5; v_gene: TRBV7-2; CDR3aa: CASSPRGRGAQETQYF; CDR3nt: TGTGCCAGCAGCCCCAGGGGTCGGGGGGCCCAAGAGACCCAGTACTTC
abundance: -; d_gene: -; j_gene: TRBJ1-5; v_gene: TRBV6-1; CDR3aa: CASSPVQDNQPQHF; CDR3nt: TGTGCCAGCAGTCCGGTGCAGGACAATCAGCCCCAGCATTTT
abundance: -; d_gene: -; j_gene: TRBJ1-1; v_gene: TRBV10-3; CDR3aa: CAISDPRAAGAFF; CDR3nt: TGTGCCATCAGTGACCCGCGGGCGGCGGGAGCTTTCTTT
abundance: -; d_gene: -; j_gene: TRBJ1-2; v_gene: TRBV7-2; CDR3aa: CASSFKVSGVTGYTF; CDR3nt: TGTGCCAGCAGCTTTAAAGTGTCAGGGGTGACCGGCTACACCTTC
abundance: -; d_gene: -; j_gene: TRBJ2-1; v_gene: TRBV5-4; CDR3aa: CASSLGRSLPSEQFF; CDR3nt: TGTGCCAGCAGCTTGGGTCGGAGTCTACCAAGTGAGCAGTTCTTC
abundance: -; d_gene: -; j_gene: TRBJ2-7; v_gene: TRBV10-2; CDR3aa: CASSAGRSLVEQYF; CDR3nt: TGCGCCAGCAGTGCCGGGAGAAGCTTGGTCGAGCAGTACTTC
abundance: -; d_gene: -; j_gene: TRBJ1-2; v_gene: TRBV29-1; CDR3aa: CSVPYPSGGVSYGYTF; CDR3nt: TGCAGCGTTCCCTATCCTTCCGGGGGAGTATCCTATGGCTACACCTTC
abundance: -; d_gene: -; j_gene: TRBJ1-2; v_gene: TRBV7-9; CDR3aa: CASSLEEELYGYTF; CDR3nt: TGTGCCAGCAGCTTAGAAGAGGAACTCTATGGCTACACCTTC
abundance: -; d_gene: -; j_gene: TRBJ2-3; v_gene: TRBV19; CDR3aa: CASGLPMDTQYF; CDR3nt: TGTGCCAGTGGACTACCTATGGATACGCAGTATTTT
abundance: once; d_gene: -; j_gene: TRBJ1-2; v_gene: TRBV6-5; CDR3aa: CASSYSIGGDGGYTF; CDR3nt: TGTGCCAGCAGTTACTCGATAGGTGGAGACGGAGGCTACACCTTC
abundance: -; d_gene: -; j_gene: TRBJ2-2; v_gene: TRBV5-8; CDR3aa: CASSLFLSQPYTGELFF; CDR3nt: TGTGCCAGCAGCTTGTTTTTGTCACAGCCTTACACCGGGGAGCTGTTTTTT
abundance: -; d_gene: TRBD1; j_gene: TRBJ1-2; v_gene: TRBV15; CDR3aa: CATSRETGPYGYTF; CDR3nt: TGTGCCACCAGCAGAGAGACAGGGCCCTATGGCTACACCTTC
abundance: -; d_gene: TRBD1; j_gene: TRBJ1-6; v_gene: TRBV10-1; CDR3aa: CASPYGWTGANSPLHF; CDR3nt: TGCGCCAGCCCCTATGGCTGGACAGGGGCCAATTCACCCCTCCACTTT
abundance: -; d_gene: -; j_gene: TRBJ2-7; v_gene: TRBV6-6; CDR3aa: CASRRDSSYEQYF; CDR3nt: TGTGCCAGCAGGCGGGACAGCTCCTACGAGCAGTACTTC
abundance: few; d_gene: TRBD1; j_gene: TRBJ1-2; v_gene: TRBV18; CDR3aa: CASSPQRDSNYGYTF; CDR3nt: TGTGCCAGCTCACCTCAACGGGACAGCAACTATGGCTACACCTTC
abundance: -; d_gene: -; j_gene: TRBJ1-2; v_gene: TRBV7-2; CDR3aa: CASSLSDGDYGYTF; CDR3nt: TGTGCCAGCAGCTTAAGCGACGGAGACTATGGCTACACCTTC
abundance: few; d_gene: -; j_gene: TRBJ2-7; v_gene: TRBV20-1; CDR3aa: CSGLASYEQYF; CDR3nt: TGCAGTGGGCTAGCGAGCTACGAGCAGTACTTC
abundance: -; d_gene: TRBD1; j_gene: TRBJ2-7; v_gene: TRBV28; CDR3aa: CASSPPTGGFYEQYF; CDR3nt: TGTGCCAGCAGCCCCCCGACAGGGGGGTTCTACGAGCAGTACTTC
abundance: -; d_gene: -; j_gene: TRBJ1-5; v_gene: TRBV6-4; CDR3aa: CASRRATGMYSNQPQHF; CDR3nt: TGTGCCAGCAGGAGGGCGACGGGGATGTATAGCAATCAGCCCCAGCATTTT
abundance: -; d_gene: -; j_gene: TRBJ2-7; v_gene: TRBV7-8; CDR3aa: CASSPSGGPYEQYF; CDR3nt: TGTGCCAGCAGCCCCAGCGGTGGACCCTACGAGCAGTACTTC
abundance: -; d_gene: TRBD2; j_gene: TRBJ2-3; v_gene: TRBV11-3; CDR3aa: CASSRSWREGTPPYF; CDR3nt: TGTGCCAGCAGCCGTAGCTGGCGGGAGGGGACCCCACCGTATTTT
abundance: -; d_gene: -; j_gene: TRBJ1-1; v_gene: TRBV10-3; CDR3aa: CAISMGEPSEAFF; CDR3nt: TGTGCCATCTCTATGGGAGAACCCTCTGAAGCTTTCTTT
abundance: -; d_gene: TRBD1; j_gene: TRBJ1-4; v_gene: TRBV30; CDR3aa: CAWYSTGADEKLFF; CDR3nt: TGTGCCTGGTACTCGACAGGGGCAGATGAAAAACTGTTTTTT
abundance: -; d_gene: -; j_gene: TRBJ1-4; v_gene: TRBV5-5; CDR3aa: CASSRSGSSNEKLFF; CDR3nt: TGTGCCAGCAGTCGATCAGGGTCCTCTAATGAAAAACTGTTTTTT
abundance: -; d_gene: TRBD2; j_gene: TRBJ2-1; v_gene: TRBV11-2; CDR3aa: CASRRTSRNNEQFF; CDR3nt: TGTGCCAGCAGGCGGACTAGTAGGAACAATGAGCAGTTCTTC
abundance: -; d_gene: -; j_gene: TRBJ2-2; v_gene: TRBV29-1; CDR3aa: CSVSRALNPGELFF; CDR3nt: TGCAGCGTTTCCCGAGCCCTCAACCCCGGGGAGCTGTTTTTT
abundance: -; d_gene: TRBD1; j_gene: TRBJ2-7; v_gene: TRBV10-2; CDR3aa: CASSRTGTYEQYF; CDR3nt: TGCGCCAGCAGCCGGACAGGGACCTACGAGCAGTACTTC
abundance: -; d_gene: TRBD1; j_gene: TRBJ2-5; v_gene: TRBV28; CDR3aa: CASSPGTEQETQYF; CDR3nt: TGTGCCAGCAGTCCCGGGACAGAGCAAGAGACCCAGTACTTC
abundance: few; d_gene: -; j_gene: TRBJ2-2; v_gene: TRBV19; CDR3aa: CASSIRQNTGELFF; CDR3nt: TGTGCCAGTAGTATCCGACAGAACACCGGGGAGCTGTTTTTT
abundance: few; d_gene: -; j_gene: TRBJ2-3; v_gene: TRBV9; CDR3aa: CASSVGGGGTDTQYF; CDR3nt: TGTGCCAGCAGCGTAGGGGGCGGCGGCACAGATACGCAGTATTTT